The 13 T cell receptor beta chains presented below share a single source sample, sequenced in a study of T cell responses to AZD1222 COVID-19 vaccine. Sequencing was performed with immunoSEQ multiplex PCR; in TCRdb, only in-frame clones are kept and a portion is missing. The sample lists about 76,000 clones, 70% to 90% occurring once. Sequencing used peripheral blood, obtained on day 0 of MenACWY control vaccination. These receptors all stem from an adult in good health.

The rearrangement joins TRBV19 to TRBJ1-2, with TRBD1 as a possible D gene (6 bases). Trimming left V 0 bases short and J 6 bases short, with 17 bases between. In germline, CDR1 is LNHDA, CDR2 SQIVND (reference sequence). The CDR3 sequence is 16 residues long. This chain's CDR3 is CASSIDRDTRINGYTF. The CDR3, as DNA: TGTGCCAGTAGTATAGACCGGGACACCCGCATCAATGGCTACACCTTC.

This chain uses TRBV3-1 (or the pseudogene TRBV3-2) with TRBJ1-2; D is perhaps TRBD1 (5 bases). V was pared by 3 bases and J by 9 bases, with 17 bases between. Germline CDR1 LGHDT, CDR2 YNNKEL (reference sequence). The CDR3 sequence is 14 residues long. CDR3 loop: CASSQVNQGESYTF. The CDR3 DNA sequence: TGTGCCAGCAGCCAGGTAAATCAGGGAGAGAGCTACACCTTC.

The chain has TRBV28 and TRBJ2-1; 9 bases fit TRBD1. Per germline, CDR1 MDHEN and CDR2 SYDVKM. V dropped 7 bases and J dropped 4; count of bases not matched to a gene: 8. The CDR3 extends over 15 amino acids. CDR3: CASTGRDRAYNEQFF. CDR3 sequence (DNA): TGTGCCAGCACCGGCCGGGACAGGGCTTACAATGAGCAGTTCTTC. The full variable domain, its missing parts supplied by reference TRBV28 and TRBJ2-1, is DVKVTQSSRYLVKRTGEKVFLECVQDMDHENMFWYRQDPGLGLRLIYFSYDVKMKEKGDIPEGYSVSREKKERFSLILESASTNQTSMYLCASTGRDRAYNEQFFGPGTRLTVL.

This clone is a singleton in its sample. The rearrangement joins TRBV19 to TRBJ2-6; D is undetermined. From germline, CDR1 is LNHDA and CDR2 SQIVND (reference sequence). Trimming removed 6 bases at V and 4 bases at J, with 16 bases between. The CDR3 covers 16 residues. DNA for the CDR3: TGTGCCAGTAGCCCCGCCTGGGTGACCGGGGCCAACGTCCTGACTTTC. The encoded protein is CASSPAWVTGANVLTF.

This sequence joins TRBV15 and TRBJ1-5; 12 nucleotides match TRBD1. Germline CDR1 and CDR2: LNHNV and YYDKDF (reference sequence). Germline trimming cut 3 bases from V and 6 bases from J; bases unmatched to any gene: 0. There are 14 residues in the CDR3. The CDR3 protein is CATSRGQGAQPQHF. CDR3 nucleotides: TGTGCCACCAGCAGGGGACAGGGGGCTCAGCCCCAGCATTTT.

J is TRBJ2-5 and V is TRBV2, with D possibly matching TRBD2 (6 bases). The germline V gene encodes CDR1 SNHLY and CDR2 FYNNEI. This CDR3 region has 13 residues. V lost 4 bases, J lost 4 bases, and 10 bases lay in between. This chain's CDR3 is CASSVKGGETQYF. DNA of the CDR3: TGTGCCAGCAGTGTGAAGGGAGGAGAGACCCAGTACTTC.

The gene calls are TRBV7-2 and TRBJ2-1; 10 bases line up with TRBD1. The CDR3 contains 15 residues. The V segment lost 1 base and the J segment 6 bases; nucleotides outside the gene matches: 3. Germline V gene data show CDR1 as SGHTA and CDR2 as FQGNSA. CDR3 bases: TGTGCCAGCAGCTTAGGTAGGACAGGGGGCAATGAGCAGTTCTTC. It is translated as CASSLGRTGGNEQFF.

The rearrangement joins TRBV11-3 to TRBJ2-1; D not resolved. CDR1 is SGHNT and CDR2 is YENEEA in the germline V gene. The CDR3 has 15 amino acids. Trimming removed 5 bases at V and 5 bases at J, with 16 bases between. This CDR3 is CASSPRQAINNEQFF. The DNA for the CDR3 is TGTGCCAGCAGCCCCCGCCAAGCAATTAACAATGAGCAGTTCTTC.

The DNA for the CDR3 is TGTGCCAGCAGCGGGGACGGGTACAATGAGCAGTTCTTC. Protein sequence: CASSGDGYNEQFF. The V and J genes are TRBV5-6 and TRBJ2-1, with D perhaps given as TRBD1 or TRBD2 (5 bases each). The CDR3 runs to 13 residues. V shed 4 bases and J shed 4 bases, with 9 bases lying between them. Germline V gene lookup returns CDR1 SGHDT and CDR2 YYEEEE.

This chain links TRBV5-4 with TRBJ2-5; 9 bases line up with TRBD2. This CDR3 region has 15 residues. V gave up 3 bases and J gave up 4 bases; unmatched junction bases: 7. CDR1 SGHNT and CDR2 YYREEE come from the germline V gene (reference sequence). The DNA for the CDR3 is TGTGCCAGCAGCTGGGGGGTGCGGGAGGGAGAGACCCAGTACTTC. It yields the protein CASSWGVREGETQYF.

The chain combines TRBV5-4 with TRBJ2-3, with D perhaps matching TRBD1 (6 bases). Looked up from germline, CDR1 is SGHNT and CDR2 is YYREEE (reference sequence). The CDR3 totals 15 residues. Trimming took off 3 bases at V and 4 bases at J, with 15 bases between the two ends. CDR3 residues: CASSYRDVGPDTQYF. DNA of the CDR3: TGTGCCAGCAGCTACAGGGATGTGGGACCAGATACGCAGTATTTT.

The V gene is TRBV7-9, the J gene TRBJ1-2; maybe TRBD1 (6 bases). The CDR3 length is 16 residues. CDR1 is SEHNR, CDR2 FQNEAQ, per germline (reference sequence). The ends were cut back, 5 bases at V and 4 bases at J, with 20 bases in the middle. The CDR3 DNA is TGTGCCAGCAGCCACCCTACTGGGGGGGCCGGCTATGGCTACACCTTC. This encodes CASSHPTGGAGYGYTF.

The V gene is TRBV2, the J gene TRBJ2-1; D may correspond to TRBD1 or TRBD2 (5 bases each). V lost 5 bases and J 2 bases, leaving 13 bases between the germline ends. Germline CDR1 is SNHLY and CDR2 is FYNNEI. CDR3 size: 15 residues. CDR3 bases: TGTGCCAGCAGTTACTCTAGGGGACCCTACAATGAGCAGTTCTTC. Translating it yields CASSYSRGPYNEQFF.